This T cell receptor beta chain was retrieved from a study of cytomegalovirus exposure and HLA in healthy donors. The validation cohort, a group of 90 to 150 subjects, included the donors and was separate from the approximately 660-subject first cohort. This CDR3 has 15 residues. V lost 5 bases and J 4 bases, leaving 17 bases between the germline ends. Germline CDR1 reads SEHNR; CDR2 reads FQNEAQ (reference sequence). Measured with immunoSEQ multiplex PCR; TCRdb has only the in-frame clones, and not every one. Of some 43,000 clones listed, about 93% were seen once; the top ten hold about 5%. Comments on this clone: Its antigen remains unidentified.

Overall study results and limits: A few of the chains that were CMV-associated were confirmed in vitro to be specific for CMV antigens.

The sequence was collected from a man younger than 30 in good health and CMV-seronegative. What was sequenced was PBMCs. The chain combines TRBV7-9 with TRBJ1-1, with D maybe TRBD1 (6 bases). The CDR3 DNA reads TGTGCCAGCAGCCTCAGGGGCGGAGGAGTCACTGAAGCTTTCTTT. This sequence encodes CASSLRGGGVTEAFF.